These 5 T cell receptor beta chains came from one sample sequenced in a study of circulating CD8 cells and anti-PD-1 response in melanoma. The QIAseq Immune Repertoire TCR panel built the libraries from 15 ng of total RNA. MiXCR, applied by TCRdb to the reads, yields one record per CDR3 protein. The sample lists some 1,600 distinct CDR3 sequences, roughly 9.3% occurring once. From live CD3+CD8+TCRalphabeta+ cells, four PD-1 and/or TIGIT subsets were sorted. The starting material was CD8+ T cells from PBMCs, obtained at baseline or after one month of anti-PD-1 therapy (not recorded which). These receptors originate from a human donor with melanoma.

Relative to its sample, this clonotype is medium-sized. V is TRBV11-2 and J is TRBJ2-5, with 7 bases lining up with TRBD1. Germline trimming cut 0 bases from V and 8 bases from J; bases unmatched to any gene: 9. This CDR3 is built from 15 residues. The germline gives CDR1 SGHAT, CDR2 FQNNGV. The CDR3 reads CASSLETGAWETQYF. DNA of the CDR3: TGTGCCAGCAGCTTAGAAACAGGGGCTTGGGAAACCCAGTACTTC.

About this clonotype: This may stem from a read error, because a much larger clone lies one nucleotide away. The chain couples TRBV29-1 to TRBJ2-3; D is undetermined. This CDR3 spans 13 amino acids. Germline V lookup: CDR1 SQVTM, CDR2 ANQGSEA. Between the trimmed V and J ends, which lost 7 bases and 0 bases, there was a span of 11 bases. The CDR3, as DNA: TGCAGCGCCGAGGCGTGGAGCACAGATACGCAGTATTTT. Translated: CSAEAWSTDTQYF.

In its sample, this clonotype ranks as large. The V call is TRBV2, the J call TRBJ2-7, with D maybe TRBD1 (6 bases). The CDR3 has 13 amino acids. V lost 4 bases and J lost 3, with 10 bases in between. Germline loops: CDR1 SNHLY, CDR2 FYNNEI. The CDR3: CASSGTEDYEQYF. For the CDR3, the DNA is TGTGCCAGCAGTGGGACAGAAGACTACGAGCAGTACTTC.

This clonotype has more than one count but fewer than ten. A much larger clone sits a single nucleotide away, making a read error possible. V usage is TRBV2 and J usage is TRBJ2-1; D unresolved. Germline loops: CDR1 SNHLY, CDR2 FYNNEI. This CDR3 is 16 amino acids long. The DNA for the CDR3 is TGTGCCAGCGTCCCTGGAGCGACGAGCTCCTACAATGAGCAGCTCTTC. Encoded protein: CASVPGATSSYNEQLF.

The chain uses TRBV12-3 or TRBV12-4 and TRBJ2-3, with D hard to call. There are 14 residues in the CDR3. Trimming took off 7 bases at V and 2 bases at J, with 13 bases between the two ends. The CDR3, as DNA: TGTGCCAGCACCTCCCTTGACCCCACAGATACGCAGTATTTT. It is translated as CASTSLDPTDTQYF.